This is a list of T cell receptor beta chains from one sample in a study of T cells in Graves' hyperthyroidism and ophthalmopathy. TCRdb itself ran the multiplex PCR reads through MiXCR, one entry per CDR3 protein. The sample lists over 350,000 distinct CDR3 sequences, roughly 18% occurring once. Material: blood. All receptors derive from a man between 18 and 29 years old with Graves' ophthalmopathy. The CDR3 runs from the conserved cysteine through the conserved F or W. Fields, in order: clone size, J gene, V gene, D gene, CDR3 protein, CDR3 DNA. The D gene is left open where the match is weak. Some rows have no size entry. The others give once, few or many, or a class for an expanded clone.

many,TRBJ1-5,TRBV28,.,CASSFLGSSNQPQHF,TGTGCCAGCAGTTTTTTGGGTTCTAGCAATCAGCCCCAGCATTTT
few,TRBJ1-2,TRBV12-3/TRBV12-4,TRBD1,CASSFEGQLYGYTF,TGTGCCAGCAGTTTTGAGGGACAGCTATATGGCTACACCTTC
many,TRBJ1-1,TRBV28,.,CASSSRYLGTEAFF,TGTGCCAGCAGTTCCCGTTACCTGGGCACTGAAGCTTTCTTT
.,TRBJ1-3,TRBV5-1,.,CASSFQGVTGNTIYF,TGCGCCAGCAGCTTTCAGGGAGTGACGGGAAACACCATATATTTT
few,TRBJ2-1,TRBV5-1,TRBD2,CASSSDLVLSGGEQFF,TGCGCCAGCAGCTCCGACCTCGTCCTTAGCGGGGGTGAGCAGTTCTTC
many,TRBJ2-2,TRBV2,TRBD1,CASRGDRGPDGELFF,TGTGCCAGCAGGGGGGACAGGGGGCCTGACGGGGAGCTGTTTTTT
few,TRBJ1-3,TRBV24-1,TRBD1,CATRTSGGTGNTIYF,TGTGCCACCAGGACTTCAGGGGGAACTGGAAACACCATATATTTT
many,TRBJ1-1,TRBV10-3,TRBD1,CAISEGDRVNTEAFF,TGTGCCATCAGTGAGGGGGACAGGGTGAACACTGAAGCTTTCTTT
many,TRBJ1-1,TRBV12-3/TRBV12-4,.,CASIRGGVTEAFF,TGTGCCAGCATTCGGGGGGGCGTAACTGAAGCTTTCTTT
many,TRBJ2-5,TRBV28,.,CASCRRAGETQYF,TGTGCCAGCTGTCGCCGGGCGGGAGAGACCCAGTACTTC
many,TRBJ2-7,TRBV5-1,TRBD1,CASSSDVGQGTYEQYF,TGCGCCAGCAGCTCTGATGTTGGACAGGGGACCTACGAGCAGTACTTC
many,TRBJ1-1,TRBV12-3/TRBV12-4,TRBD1,CASSTYLDRGTEAFF,TGTGCCAGCAGCACTTACTTGGACAGGGGAACTGAAGCTTTCTTT
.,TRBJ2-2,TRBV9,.,CASSVGDSGNTGELFF,TGTGCCAGCAGCGTAGGAGACTCAGGGAACACCGGGGAGCTGTTTTTT
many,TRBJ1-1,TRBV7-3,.,CASSPLGGNTEAFF,TGTGCCAGCAGCCCCTTGGGGGGGAACACTGAAGCTTTCTTT
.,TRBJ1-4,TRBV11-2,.,CASSKESATNEKLFF,TGTGCCAGCAGCAAAGAGAGTGCAACTAATGAAAAACTGTTTTTT
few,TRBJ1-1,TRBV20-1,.,CSARDWDGGAGNTEAFF,TGCAGTGCTAGAGATTGGGATGGCGGCGCCGGGAACACTGAAGCTTTCTTT
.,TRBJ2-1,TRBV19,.,CASSMDRANSYNEQFF,TGTGCCAGTAGTATGGACAGAGCCAACTCCTACAATGAGCAGTTCTTC
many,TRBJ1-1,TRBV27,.,CASRGRATNTEAFF,TGTGCCAGCAGGGGACGGGCTACGAACACTGAAGCTTTCTTT
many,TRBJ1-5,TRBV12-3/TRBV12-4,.,CASSGMDSNQPQHF,TGTGCCAGCAGCGGGATGGATAGCAATCAGCCCCAGCATTTT
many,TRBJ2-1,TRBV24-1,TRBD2,CATSDFGLARGYEQFF,TGTGCCACCAGTGATTTCGGACTAGCGAGAGGCTATGAGCAGTTCTTC
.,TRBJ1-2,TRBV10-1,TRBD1,CASSGDRGSYGYTF,TGCGCCAGCAGCGGGGACAGGGGATCCTATGGCTACACCTTC
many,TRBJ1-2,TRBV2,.,CASSIWDGANYGYTF,TGTGCCAGCAGTATCTGGGACGGAGCTAACTATGGCTACACCTTC